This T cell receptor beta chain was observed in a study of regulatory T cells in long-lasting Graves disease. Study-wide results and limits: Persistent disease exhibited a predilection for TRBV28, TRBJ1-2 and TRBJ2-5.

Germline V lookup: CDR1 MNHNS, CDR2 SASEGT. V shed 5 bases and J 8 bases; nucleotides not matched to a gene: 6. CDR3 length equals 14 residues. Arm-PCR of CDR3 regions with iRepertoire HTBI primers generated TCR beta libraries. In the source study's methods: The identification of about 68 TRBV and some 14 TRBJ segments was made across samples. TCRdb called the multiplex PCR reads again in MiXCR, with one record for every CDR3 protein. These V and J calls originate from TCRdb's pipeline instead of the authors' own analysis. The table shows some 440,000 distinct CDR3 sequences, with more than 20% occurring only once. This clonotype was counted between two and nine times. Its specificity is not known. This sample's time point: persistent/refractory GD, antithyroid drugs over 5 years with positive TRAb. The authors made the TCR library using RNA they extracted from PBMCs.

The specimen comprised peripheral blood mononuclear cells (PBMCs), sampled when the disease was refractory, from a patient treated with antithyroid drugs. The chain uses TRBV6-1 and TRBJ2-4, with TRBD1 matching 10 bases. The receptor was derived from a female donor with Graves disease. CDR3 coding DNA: TGTGCCAGCAGTCCCGGGACAGGGGCCGACATTCAGTACTTC. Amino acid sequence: CASSPGTGADIQYF.